The 30 T cell receptor beta chains in this list originate from one sample, sequenced in a study of T cells expressing NK-cell markers. Following a re-call of the 5' RACE reads, TCRdb has one entry per CDR3 protein and lacks DNA. The sample table sets out 300,000 to 450,000 distinct CDR3 sequences. The specimen sequenced was blood T cells: a sorted CD56 or NKG2C T cell subset, CD4+ or CD8+ T cells, or bulk PBMC T cells (not recorded which). The receptors originated from a man aged 18-70 years in good health.

CDR3 sequence reads: CASSMSGGGYEQYF. The V gene is TRBV19, the J gene TRBJ2-7. This CDR3 is 14 amino acids long. Per germline, CDR1 LNHDA and CDR2 SQIVND (reference sequence).

This chain connects TRBV29-1 to TRBJ1-2; there is no DNA to check the TCRdb D call of TRBD1. Germline CDR1 reads SQVTM; CDR2 reads ANQGSEA. The CDR3 consists of 12 residues. The CDR3 is CSVPGVGSGYTF.

The rearrangement uses TRBV6-1 and TRBJ2-7; TCRdb's D call of TRBD1 is untestable without DNA. The CDR3 totals 16 residues. Per the germline V gene, CDR1 is MNHNS and CDR2 is SASEGT. The CDR3 sequence is CASTPGLGGGLHEQYF.

This clonotype ranks as medium-sized in terms of frequency. The chain joins TRBV2 to TRBJ1-5. The CDR3 covers 15 residues. In germline, CDR1 is SNHLY, CDR2 FYNNEI. The CDR3 loop reads CASSRSEIWNQPQHF. The full variable domain, its missing parts supplied by reference TRBV2 and TRBJ1-5, is EPEVTQTPSHQVTQMGQEVILRCVPISNHLYFYWYRQILGQKVEFLVSFYNNEISEKSEIFDDQFSVERPDGSNFTLKIRSTKLEDSAMYFCASSRSEIWNQPQHFGDGTRLSIL.

The chain links TRBV4-2 to TRBJ1-4; there is no DNA to check the TCRdb D call of TRBD1. Germline lookup yields CDR1 LGHNA and CDR2 YNFKEQ. The CDR3 is made up of 15 amino acids. The CDR3 region is CASSKQGRSNEKLFF.

The chain couples TRBV23-1 to TRBJ2-3; TCRdb lists TRBD2, though no DNA is available to test this call. TRBV23-1 has ORF status, its function being uncertain. The CDR3 runs 18 residues. The CDR3 sequence: CASSQCPLAGNPGDTQYF.

The chain links TRBV6-1 to TRBJ2-2; TCRdb calls TRBD1, which cannot be checked without DNA. This CDR3 contains 16 residues. Per the germline V gene, CDR1 is MNHNS and CDR2 is SASEGT. The CDR3 here is CASRTLTGVGTGELFF.

This chain joins TRBV6-1 and TRBJ1-5; the TCRdb D gene call, TRBD1, has no DNA to confirm it. Germline CDR1 is MNHNS and CDR2 is SASEGT. The CDR3 totals 14 residues. The CDR3 sequence: CATLDRVGNQPQHF.

V is TRBV20-1 and J is TRBJ1-2; the D gene TCRdb calls, TRBD1, cannot be checked with no DNA. From germline, CDR1 is DFQATT and CDR2 SNEGSKA (reference sequence). CDR3 length: 13 amino acids. CDR3 residues: CSAGDYRQGGYTF.

The chain links TRBV12-5 to TRBJ2-7; TCRdb picks TRBD2, but there is no DNA to check that call. The germline V gene encodes CDR1 LGHNT and CDR2 FRNRAP. The CDR3 is made up of 14 amino acids. CDR3 sequence reads: CASGDYPGWHEQYF.

The chain uses TRBV7-6 and TRBJ1-4; TCRdb lists TRBD1, though no DNA is available to test this call. The germline CDR1 and CDR2 sequences are SGHVS and FNYEAQ. This CDR3 is 16 amino acids long. CDR3 region: CASSSLIQGPDEKLFF. Based on the CDR3 plus reference TRBV7-6 and TRBJ1-4, the full variable domain is GAGVSQSPRYKVTKRGQDVALRCDPISGHVSLYWYRQALGQGPEFLTYFNYEAQQDKSGLPNDRFSAERPEGSISTLTIQRTEQRDSAMYRCASSSLIQGPDEKLFFGSGTQLSVL.

This rearrangement joins TRBV6-1 to TRBJ2-5; TCRdb picks TRBD2, but there is no DNA to check that call. CDR1 and CDR2 (germline): MNHNS, SASEGT. This CDR3 spans 14 amino acids. This CDR3 is CASSTIRRQETQYF.

This chain uses TRBV30 with TRBJ1-5. The CDR3 covers 18 residues. The germline CDR1 and CDR2 sequences are GTSNPN and SVGIG (reference sequence). This chain's CDR3 is CAWSAWRGGTPNNQPQHF.

The rearrangement uses TRBV5-5 and TRBJ2-2; TCRdb designates TRBD2, a call that cannot be tested without DNA. Germline lookup yields CDR1 SGHKS and CDR2 YYEKEE (reference sequence). The CDR3 covers 16 residues. The CDR3 spells CASSRGGGGPPGELFF.

CDR3 loop: CASSQRDRATNEKLFF. This chain connects TRBV4-1 to TRBJ1-4; TCRdb returns TRBD1, unconfirmable since there is no DNA. Germline assignment: CDR1 MGHRA and CDR2 YSYEKL. This CDR3 has 16 amino acids.

This chain connects TRBV5-6 to TRBJ2-1; no DNA is available, so the TRBD1 call from TCRdb remains unchecked. In germline, CDR1 is SGHDT, CDR2 YYEEEE. This CDR3 is 15 amino acids long. The chain's CDR3 is CASSLLSGTGVEQFF.

This chain uses TRBV6-1 with TRBJ2-4; TCRdb's D gene call, TRBD2, goes unchecked for lack of DNA. Per germline, CDR1 MNHNS and CDR2 SASEGT. The CDR3 loop spans 16 amino acids. The CDR3 sequence: CASSAEGLLAKNIQYF.

The chain uses TRBV5-5 and TRBJ2-1. The length of the CDR3 is 15 residues. Looked up from germline, CDR1 is SGHKS and CDR2 is YYEKEE (reference sequence). CDR3 residues: CASIIPTGPYNEQFF.

V is TRBV7-8 and J is TRBJ2-5; lacking DNA, the TRBD2 call made by TCRdb goes unchecked. Germline V CDR1 and CDR2: SGHVS, FQNEAQ. The CDR3 totals 16 residues. CDR3: CASSKRRAGGQETQYF.

The J gene is TRBJ1-1, the V gene TRBV5-1. The CDR3 sequence is 17 residues long. Germline CDR1 is SGHRS and CDR2 is YFSETQ. The CDR3: CASTNKARDLMNTEAFF. Looking up the rest from reference TRBV5-1 and TRBJ1-1 gives the full variable domain: KAGVTQTPRYLIKTRGQQVTLSCSPISGHRSVSWYQQTPGQGLQFLFEYFSETQRNKGNFPGRFSGRQFSNSRSEMNVSTLELGDSALYLCASTNKARDLMNTEAFFGQGTRLTVV.

This CDR3 reads CASSLGTATNSPLHF. The chain couples TRBV7-9 to TRBJ1-6. CDR1 and CDR2 (germline): SEHNR, FQNEAQ (reference sequence). The CDR3 loop spans 15 amino acids.

The chain has TRBV3-1 and TRBJ2-3; TCRdb designates TRBD1, a call that cannot be tested without DNA. The length of the CDR3 is 16 residues. Per germline, CDR1 LGHDT and CDR2 YNNKEL (reference sequence). CDR3 loop: CASSQGYGRVTDTQYF.

The V and J genes are TRBV6-5 and TRBJ1-5; with no DNA, the TCRdb D assignment of TRBD1 cannot be verified. Germline CDR1 reads MNHEY; CDR2 reads SVGAGI. CDR3 length equals 16 residues. The CDR3 spells CASSYKTGTANQPQHF.

The J gene is TRBJ2-3, the V gene TRBV5-8; lacking DNA, the TRBD1 call made by TCRdb goes unchecked. The CDR3 is 15 residues long. From germline, CDR1 is SGHTS and CDR2 YDEGEE. CDR3 sequence reads: CASSLMGGSFDTQYF.

The chain has TRBV18 and TRBJ1-5; TCRdb's assignment of TRBD1 cannot be checked, as there is no DNA. The CDR3 has 15 residues. Germline assignment: CDR1 KGHSH and CDR2 LQKENI. The CDR3 sequence: CASSPRRDRDQPQHF.

The chain employs TRBV3-1 and TRBJ2-7. The length of the CDR3 is 13 residues. CDR1 LGHDT and CDR2 YNNKEL come from the germline V gene (reference sequence). CDR3 amino acids: CASSQDTGIEQYF.

The gene calls are TRBV12-3 or TRBV12-4 and TRBJ2-3; as DNA is missing, the TRBD2 call by TCRdb cannot be tested. The CDR3 runs 15 residues. The CDR3 region is CASSFASGGSDTQYF.

J is TRBJ1-2 and V is TRBV29-1; TCRdb lists TRBD1, though no DNA is available to test this call. CDR1 SQVTM and CDR2 ANQGSEA come from the germline V gene. The length of the CDR3 is 12 residues. This CDR3 is CSTGQGRSGYTF.

This chain joins TRBV5-1 and TRBJ1-3. There are 13 residues in the CDR3. Germline V gene lookup returns CDR1 SGHRS and CDR2 YFSETQ. CDR3 region: CASSVNTGNTIYF.

The V gene is TRBV29-1, the J gene TRBJ2-7; the TRBD1 assignment by TCRdb is unverifiable without DNA. The CDR3 contains 12 residues. The V gene's germline CDR1 is SQVTM and CDR2 ANQGSEA. The CDR3: CSVTGTQYEQYF.